This TCR beta chain is drawn from a study of cytomegalovirus exposure and HLA in healthy donors. A remark on this clone: Other DNA sequences in this sample translate to the same CDR3.

PCR amplification relied on 60 Vbeta primers (plus 13 Jbeta primers). Profiled with immunoSEQ multiplex PCR; TCRdb holds only in-frame clones, not every one. The table lists roughly 100,000 clones, roughly three quarters of them singletons. Sequencing was done on a sample of PBMCs. This receptor was obtained from a man between 50 and 59 years old in good health and CMV-seropositive.

DNA for the CDR3: TGTGCCAGCAGCTTAGGAGGAACGGGAAGACACTCCTACGAGCAGTACTTC. This translates into CASSLGGTGRHSYEQYF. This chain uses TRBV13 with TRBJ2-7; weak D call: TRBD2 (5 bases). The CDR3 spans 17 residues. The V end was cut by 0 bases, the J end by 0 bases, with 15 bases between. Germline V gene data show CDR1 as PRHDT and CDR2 as FYEKMQ (reference sequence).